The present TCR beta chain was sequenced within a study of human T cells and chemical hapten exposure. Via MiXCR, TCRdb re-called the RACE reads, giving one row per CDR3 protein. The top ten hold roughly 3% of the sample, which has 180,000 or so distinct CDR3 sequences, around 30% seen once. This clonotype showed up just once. Time point here: pre-sensitization, week 0. Treatment: therapeutic diphenylcyclopropenone sensitization with weekly scalp DPC. Between the trimmed V and J ends, which lost 5 bases and 4 bases, there was a span of 18 bases. From germline, CDR1 is KGHDR and CDR2 SFDVKD. This CDR3 is 16 amino acids long.

The rearrangement links TRBV24-1 to TRBJ2-3, with D perhaps matching TRBD2 (6 bases). This receptor was identified in a woman in her thirties with alopecia areata. Some clones in this sample may be carry-over from other donors' samples. Sequencing was performed on whole blood, taken in connection with sensitization to the hapten diphenylcyclopropenone (DPC). CDR3 sequence (DNA): TGTGCCACCAGTGTCTCCTGGGAGGAGGGTGCAGATACGCAGTATTTT. Protein product: CATSVSWEEGADTQYF.